This T cell receptor (beta chain) was recovered during a study of T cell responses to AZD1222 COVID-19 vaccine. Study overall: Investigators merged groups given second doses at roughly 4 or roughly 12 weeks.

Study-wide results and caveats: Spike-specific TCR breadth and depth were elevated following two AZD1222 doses. The sample set comprised mostly white British donors with more females, and clonal diversity was possibly underestimated. Unmutated regions of variants are reportedly targeted by nearly half of spike-specific TCRs.

Some clones are missing from TCRdb's copy, which holds only in-frame ones; the method was immunoSEQ multiplex PCR. The sample lists 99,000 or so clones, roughly nine tenths occurring once. This clone was detected only once. What it recognizes is unknown. Compared with germline, one end of the junction differs, possibly owing to a read error. The source material was peripheral blood, sampled on day 0 of AZD1222 vaccination. The receptor was isolated from an adult in good health.

The CDR3 protein is CASRIADRAYEREGYNEQFF. The CDR3 DNA follows: TGTGCCAGTAGAATAGCCGACAGGGCTTATGAGCGGGAGGGCTACAATGAGCAGTTCTTC. The genes are TRBV19 and TRBJ2-1; 10 bases match TRBD2. This CDR3 comprises 20 residues. CDR1 LNHDA and CDR2 SQIVND come from the germline V gene (reference sequence).